These 8 T cell receptor beta chains originate from one sample sequenced in a study of technical replicates of blood from several donors. The method was immunoSEQ multiplex PCR; TCRdb's version includes in-frame clones alone and lacks a portion of them. The sample lists 80,000 to 95,000 clones; just over 95% were seen once. The sequenced material came from T cells isolated from PBMCs. The source is a human donor in good health.

The count of this clone is one. CDR3 residues: CSVVYETYEQYF. The CDR3 region has the DNA TGCAGCGTAGTATATGAGACCTACGAGCAGTACTTC. This rearrangement joins TRBV29-1 to TRBJ2-7; D is uncertain. The V and J ends lost 6 bases and 2 bases respectively, with 11 bases between them. The CDR3 runs to 12 residues. Per germline, CDR1 SQVTM and CDR2 ANQGSEA.

The rearrangement links TRBV7-3 to TRBJ2-7; weak D call: TRBD2 (5 bases). The CDR3 covers 12 residues. Deletions cut 1 base from V and 7 bases from J, with 8 bases between. CDR1 and CDR2 (germline): SGHTA, FQGTGA. CDR3 amino acids: CASSLRGAEQYF. CDR3 bases: TGTGCCAGCAGCTTAAGGGGAGCAGAGCAGTACTTC.

Turning to this clone: The identical CDR3 is also encoded by other nucleotide sequences in the sample. The chain carries TRBV5-1 and TRBJ2-7, with TRBD2 matching 11 bases. The CDR3 runs to 15 residues. Germline V lookup: CDR1 SGHRS, CDR2 YFSETQ. V lost 3 bases and J lost 1; bases outside the gene matches: 3. The CDR3 protein is CASSWGTSGSYEQYF. The CDR3 DNA reads TGCGCCAGCAGCTGGGGGACTAGCGGATCCTACGAGCAGTACTTC.

The chain recombines TRBV11-3 with TRBJ2-2; 7 nucleotides match TRBD1. This CDR3 has 16 amino acids. V dropped 2 bases and J dropped 2; count of bases not matched to a gene: 5. Germline V gene lookup returns CDR1 SGHNT and CDR2 YENEEA. CDR3 region: CASSLRGGVNTGELFF. The CDR3 DNA sequence: TGTGCCAGCAGCTTACGAGGGGGCGTAAACACCGGGGAGCTGTTTTTT. Looking up the rest from reference TRBV11-3 and TRBJ2-2 gives the full variable domain: EAGVVQSPRYKIIEKKQPVAFWCNPISGHNTLYWYLQNLGQGPELLIRYENEEAVDDSQLPKDRFSAERLKGVDSTLKIQPAELGDSAVYLCASSLRGGVNTGELFFGEGSRLTVL.

This chain links TRBV19 with TRBJ2-5; 7 nucleotides line up with TRBD1. V dropped 6 bases and J dropped 2; count of bases not matched to a gene: 0. Germline values: CDR1 LNHDA, CDR2 SQIVND (reference sequence). The CDR3 runs to 12 residues. The CDR3 reads CASSRGQETQYF. The CDR3, as DNA: TGTGCCAGTAGCAGGGGGCAAGAGACCCAGTACTTC.

The chain couples TRBV6-5 to TRBJ2-7; perhaps TRBD1 as D (5 bases). Germline values: CDR1 MNHEY, CDR2 SVGAGI. CDR3 length equals 13 residues. V lost 7 bases and J lost 5, with 15 bases in between. The chain's CDR3 is CASTTGSFDEQYF. CDR3 nucleotides: TGTGCCAGCACCACAGGTAGTTTCGACGAGCAGTACTTC.

This chain connects TRBV4-1 to TRBJ2-3; 11 bases agree with TRBD2. Trimming cost V 8 bases and J 5 bases; bases outside gene matches: 9. Per the germline V gene, CDR1 is MGHRA and CDR2 is YSYEKL. CDR3 length: 15 amino acids. The CDR3 DNA sequence: TGCGCCAGCGCTTGGCTAGCGGGAGGTCGAGATACGCAGTATTTT. Its translation: CASAWLAGGRDTQYF.

The chain employs TRBV27 and TRBJ1-2; D is possibly TRBD1 (5 bases). V lost 2 bases and J lost 4, with 11 bases in between. The CDR3 totals 14 residues. From germline, CDR1 is MNHEY and CDR2 SMNVEV (reference sequence). CDR3 loop: CASSLSGAAYGYTF. The CDR3 DNA sequence: TGTGCCAGCAGTTTAAGTGGGGCGGCCTATGGCTACACCTTC.